Presented here are 9 T cell receptor beta chains from one specimen sequenced in a study of Graves' ophthalmopathy and Graves' hyperthyroidism. RNA transcripts were the source from which TCR beta CDR3 regions were amplified. HTBI primers served in a first-round RT-PCR, which a second-round multiplex PCR followed. TCRdb redid the calling of the multiplex PCR reads with MiXCR, one entry per CDR3 protein. This sample has roughly 500,000 distinct CDR3 sequences, with over 13% found just once. The sample comprised blood. All receptors come from a woman aged 30 to 39 with Graves' ophthalmopathy.

This clonotype was observed many times. The chain links TRBV19 to TRBJ1-5; D may be TRBD1 (6 bases). The CDR3 totals 13 residues. Trimming removed 5 bases from V and 7 bases from J, with 12 bases in between. Germline CDR1 is LNHDA and CDR2 is SQIVND (reference sequence). The chain's CDR3 is CASSSTGTQPQHF. In DNA form, the CDR3 reads TGTGCCAGTAGTTCCACAGGGACGCAGCCCCAGCATTTT.

The chain joins TRBV18 to TRBJ1-1, with a tentative D call TRBD1 (6 bases). The CDR3 runs to 13 residues. Looked up from germline, CDR1 is KGHSH and CDR2 is LQKENI. Trimming left V 1 base short and J 7 bases short, with 10 bases between. CDR3 in amino acids: CASSPLGGFEAFF. The CDR3 nucleotides are TGTGCCAGCTCACCACTCGGGGGCTTTGAAGCTTTCTTT.

The chain couples TRBV27 to TRBJ2-7; 14 bases align to TRBD2. This CDR3 is built from 17 residues. Losses at the gene ends were 5 bases for V and 3 bases for J; bases not matched to a gene: 9. Germline CDR1 MNHEY, CDR2 SMNVEV (reference sequence). The CDR3 DNA reads as TGTGCCAGCAGTACGACTAGCGGGGGGGTCTCCTACTACGAGCAGTACTTC. Translation gives CASSTTSGGVSYYEQYF.

This clonotype has at least ten counts. V is TRBV28 and J is TRBJ1-1, with D hard to call. V lost 3 bases and J 5 bases, leaving 10 bases between the germline ends. Germline V lookup: CDR1 MDHEN, CDR2 SYDVKM. CDR3 size: 13 residues. CDR3: CASSLDRWTEAFF. Here the CDR3 DNA reads TGTGCCAGCAGTTTGGATAGATGGACTGAAGCTTTCTTT.

This clonotype appeared many times. The V gene is TRBV10-3, the J gene TRBJ2-2; D is undetermined. The CDR3 contains 11 residues. Germline lookup yields CDR1 ENHRY and CDR2 SYGVKD. V shed 5 bases and J shed 6 bases, with 4 bases lying between them. CDR3: CAISSPGELFF. For the CDR3, the DNA is TGTGCCATCAGTAGCCCCGGGGAGCTGTTTTTT.

A word on this clonotype: Without the conserved terminal phenylalanine or tryptophan, this CDR3 likely stems from a read error. The chain employs TRBV2 and TRBJ2-2; possibly TRBD2 for D (5 bases). V lost 5 bases, J lost 4 bases, and 29 bases lay in between. Germline V CDR1 and CDR2: SNHLY, FYNNEI. The CDR3 consists of 20 residues. CDR3 residues: CASSQPGLSVQIVGTGELFL. Written as DNA, the CDR3 is TGTGCCAGCAGTCAACCCGGGCTTAGCGTACAGATCGTTGGCACCGGGGAGCTGTTTTTG.

The rearrangement links TRBV4-2 to TRBJ2-7; 9 bases agree with TRBD1. Germline CDR1 reads LGHNA; CDR2 reads YNFKEQ. The V segment lost 1 base and the J segment 1 base; nucleotides outside the gene matches: 5. The CDR3 runs to 16 residues. In nucleotides, the CDR3 is TGTGCCAGCAGCCAAGCGGGACAGGGAAATTCCTACGAGCAGTACTTC. It codes for CASSQAGQGNSYEQYF.

This clonotype was counted at least ten times. J is TRBJ2-7 and V is TRBV11-3; 10 nucleotides match TRBD1. The CDR3 loop spans 15 amino acids. The germline CDR1 and CDR2 sequences are SGHNT and YENEEA. V lost 5 bases to trimming and J lost 4 bases; unmatched junction nucleotides: 8. The CDR3 DNA is TGTGCCAGCAGCAACCGGGACAGGGGAATATACGAGCAGTACTTC. It specifies CASSNRDRGIYEQYF. The entire variable domain, with the rest obtained from reference TRBV11-3 and TRBJ2-7, is as follows: EAGVVQSPRYKIIEKKQPVAFWCNPISGHNTLYWYLQNLGQGPELLIRYENEEAVDDSQLPKDRFSAERLKGVDSTLKIQPAELGDSAVYLCASSNRDRGIYEQYFGPGTRLTVT.

Many counts were recorded for this clonotype. The chain is built from TRBV20-1 and TRBJ2-5; D is uncertain. Germline V gene data show CDR1 as DFQATT and CDR2 as SNEGSKA (reference sequence). V was cut by 5 bases and J by 4 bases, with 11 bases left in between. This CDR3 region has 12 residues. DNA of the CDR3: TGCAGTGCTGCTCTGAGCCGAGAGACCCAGTACTTC. Translation gives CSAALSRETQYF.